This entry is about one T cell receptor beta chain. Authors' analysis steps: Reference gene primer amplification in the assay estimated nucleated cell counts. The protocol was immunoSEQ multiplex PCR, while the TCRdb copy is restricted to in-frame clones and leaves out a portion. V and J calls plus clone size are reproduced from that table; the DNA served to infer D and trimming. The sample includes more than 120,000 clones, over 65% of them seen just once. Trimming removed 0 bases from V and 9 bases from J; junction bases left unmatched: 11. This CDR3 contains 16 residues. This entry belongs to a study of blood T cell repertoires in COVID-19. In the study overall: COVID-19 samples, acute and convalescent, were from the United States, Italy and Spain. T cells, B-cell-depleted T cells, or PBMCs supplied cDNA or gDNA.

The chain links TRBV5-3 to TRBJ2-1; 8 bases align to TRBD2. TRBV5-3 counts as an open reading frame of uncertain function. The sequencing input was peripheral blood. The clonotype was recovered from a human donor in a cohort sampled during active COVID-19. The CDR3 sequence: CARSLELAALGGEQFF. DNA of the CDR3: TGTGCCAGAAGCTTGGAACTAGCGGCCTTGGGGGGTGAGCAGTTCTTC.